This T cell receptor beta chain is drawn from a study of blood T cell repertoires in COVID-19. Study-level information: PBMCs, B-cell-depleted T cells, or T cells were the source of the cDNA or gDNA that made up the material.

CDR1 and CDR2 from the germline V gene are ENHRY and SYGVKD. The CDR3 covers 15 residues. The ends were cut back, 6 bases at V and 0 bases at J, with 14 bases in the middle. It was during active infection that Seattle patients were enrolled and then longitudinally followed. Using immunoSEQ multiplex PCR, the repertoire was profiled, and TCRdb retains in-frame clones only, with some absent. The table includes around 370,000 clones, about 89% detected once. The V gene is TRBV10-3, the J gene TRBJ1-2, with unresolved D. The sample consisted of peripheral blood. The sequence was obtained from a woman in her forties or fifties with COVID-19, enrolled during active disease. CDR3 sequence (DNA): TGTGCCATCAGACGTACACCGACTACTAACTATGGCTACACCTTC. This translates into CAIRRTPTTNYGYTF.